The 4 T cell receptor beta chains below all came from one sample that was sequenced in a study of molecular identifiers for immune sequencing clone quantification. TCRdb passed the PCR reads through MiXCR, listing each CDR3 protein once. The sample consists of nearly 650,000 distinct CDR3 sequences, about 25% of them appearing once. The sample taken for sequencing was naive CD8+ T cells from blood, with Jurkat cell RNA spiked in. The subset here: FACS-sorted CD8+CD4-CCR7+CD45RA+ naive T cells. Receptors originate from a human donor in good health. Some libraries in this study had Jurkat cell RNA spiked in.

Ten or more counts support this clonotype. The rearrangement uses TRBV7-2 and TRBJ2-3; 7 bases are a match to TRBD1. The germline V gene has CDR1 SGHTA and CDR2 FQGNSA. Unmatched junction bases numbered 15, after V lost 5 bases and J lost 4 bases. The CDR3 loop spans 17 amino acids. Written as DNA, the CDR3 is TGTGCCAGCAGCCCCCGGAGTCGGCGACAGGGTCCAGATACGCAGTATTTT. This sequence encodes CASSPRSRRQGPDTQYF.

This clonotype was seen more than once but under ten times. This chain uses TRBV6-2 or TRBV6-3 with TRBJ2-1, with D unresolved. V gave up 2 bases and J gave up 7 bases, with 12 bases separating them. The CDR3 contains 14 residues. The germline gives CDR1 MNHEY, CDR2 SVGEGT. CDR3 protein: CASSYVSQGNEQFF. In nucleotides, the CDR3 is TGTGCCAGCAGTTACGTTTCCCAAGGGAATGAGCAGTTCTTC.

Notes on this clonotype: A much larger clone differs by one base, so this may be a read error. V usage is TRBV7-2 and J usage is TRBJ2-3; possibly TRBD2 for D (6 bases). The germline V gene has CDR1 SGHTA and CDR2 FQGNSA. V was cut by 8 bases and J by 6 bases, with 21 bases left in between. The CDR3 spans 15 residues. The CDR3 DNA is TGTGCCAGCGGCCCGGGAGTTTCCGTACGGGATACGCAGTATTTT. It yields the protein CASGPGVSVRDTQYF.

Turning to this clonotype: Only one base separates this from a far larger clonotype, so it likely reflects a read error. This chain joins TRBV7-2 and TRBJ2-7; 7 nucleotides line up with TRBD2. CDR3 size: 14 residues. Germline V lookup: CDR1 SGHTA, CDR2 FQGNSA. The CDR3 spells CASSVGGSSYGQYF. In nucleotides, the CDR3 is TGTGCCAGCAGCGTCGGCGGGAGCTCCTACGGGCAGTACTTC.